The clone carrying this T cell receptor beta chain was observed a handful of times. Antigen specificity is unknown. Extracted from the samples, RNA was reverse transcribed into cDNA to serve as the sequencing template. Method: immunoSEQ multiplex PCR; TCRdb's copy keeps in-frame clones and lacks some. The sample records more than 200,000 clones, around two thirds being singletons. These data come from a study of CD8+ T cells in alopecia areata. Study at large: Tofacitinib therapy took 6 to 18 months; 6 months off drug came after. Findings of the study overall: Mice showed TCR sharing more clearly than patients did, possibly owing to HLA.

Lesional scalp punch biopsies and peripheral blood were collected from alopecia areata patients. The germline gives CDR1 SQVTM, CDR2 ANQGSEA. The V end was cut by 1 base, the J end by 3 bases, with 12 bases between. CDR3 size: 14 residues. The receptor's source is a human donor with alopecia areata. This rearrangement joins TRBV29-1 to TRBJ1-1; D call uncertain. The sequences come from CD4+ T cells sorted from blood, collected at week 0. The DNA for the CDR3 is TGCAGCGTTGAAGTTCGTAAGGCGTACACTGAAGCTTTCTTT. Its translation is CSVEVRKAYTEAFF.